These 24 T cell receptor beta chains were all obtained from the same sample, sequenced in a study of early T cells in non-severe SARS-CoV-2 infection. Using its own MiXCR run on the 5' RACE reads, TCRdb lists one record per CDR3 protein. The sample lists about 61,000 distinct CDR3 sequences; 11% were seen once. The sample was whole blood. These receptors were collected from an adult who was a healthcare worker with PCR-confirmed SARS-CoV-2 infection or an uninfected control (not recorded which).

This clonotype occurred many times. V usage is TRBV12-3 or TRBV12-4 and J usage is TRBJ1-4; the D gene is possibly TRBD1 (6 bases). Trimming took off 6 bases at V and 0 bases at J, with 11 bases between the two ends. The CDR3 runs 15 residues. The CDR3 here is CASRGTPATNEKLFF. The DNA for the CDR3 is TGTGCCAGCAGAGGGACACCTGCAACTAATGAAAAACTGTTTTTT.

This clonotype has more than one count but fewer than ten. This rearrangement joins TRBV6-1 to TRBJ2-1; D is undetermined. The V end lost 6 bases, the J end lost 1 base, and 7 bases lay between the germline ends. CDR1 and CDR2 from the germline V gene are MNHNS and SASEGT. CDR3 length: 13 residues. CDR3 in amino acids: CASRPLSYNEQFF. Here the CDR3 DNA reads TGTGCCAGCAGGCCATTGTCCTACAATGAGCAGTTCTTC.

On this clonotype: Given a much more abundant clone one base away, this may be a read error. V gene TRBV5-1 combines with J gene TRBJ2-3; D ambiguous. Germline lookup yields CDR1 SGHRS and CDR2 YFSETQ. The CDR3 spans 14 residues. The ends were cut back, 5 bases at V and 5 bases at J, with 15 bases in the middle. The CDR3 is CASSLQRSQDTQYF. The CDR3 DNA reads as TGCGCCAGCAGTCTACAGAGAAGTCAAGATACGCAGTATTTT.

Many counts were recorded for this clonotype. The chain couples TRBV10-2 to TRBJ2-7; D tentatively reads TRBD1 or TRBD2 (5 bases each). V was clipped by 3 bases and J by 1 base, with 13 bases between them. CDR1 and CDR2 (germline): WSHSY, SAAADI. The CDR3 extends over 15 amino acids. The chain's CDR3 is CASSDVGRPSYEQYF. The CDR3 DNA is TGCGCCAGCAGTGACGTGGGACGGCCGTCCTACGAGCAGTACTTC.

This sequence joins TRBV29-1 and TRBJ1-1; a weak D match, TRBD1 (5 bases). Germline V gene data show CDR1 as SQVTM and CDR2 as ANQGSEA. With 3 bases removed from V and 4 bases from J, the gap between germline ends came to 15 bases. The CDR3 runs 14 residues. The CDR3 sequence: CSVEFVRGSTEAFF. The DNA for the CDR3 is TGCAGCGTTGAGTTTGTTCGGGGGAGCACTGAAGCTTTCTTT.

The rearrangement links TRBV5-6 to TRBJ2-5; 10 bases align to TRBD2. Germline CDR1 reads SGHDT; CDR2 reads YYEEEE. This CDR3 is 14 amino acids long. The V segment lost 3 bases and the J segment 4 bases; nucleotides outside the gene matches: 3. The CDR3 here is CASSSRLAGETQYF. The CDR3 DNA is TGTGCCAGCAGCTCTCGACTAGCGGGAGAGACCCAGTACTTC.

In its sample, this clonotype was seen many times. The rearrangement uses TRBV6-2 or TRBV6-3 and TRBJ2-7; 12 bases agree with TRBD2. The V gene's germline CDR1 is MNHEY and CDR2 SVGEGT. This CDR3 has 15 amino acids. The J segment lost 2 bases and the V segment lost 4 bases, leaving 3 bases of the junction unmatched. Written as DNA, the CDR3 is TGTGCCAGCAGTTTAGCTAGCGGGGGGGCCTACGAGCAGTACTTC. It codes for CASSLASGGAYEQYF.

Many counts were recorded for this clonotype. V gene TRBV24-1 combines with J gene TRBJ1-3; D unresolved. The germline V gene encodes CDR1 KGHDR and CDR2 SFDVKD. Trimming shortened V by 4 bases and J by 0 bases, and 12 bases separated the two germline ends. This CDR3 region has 16 residues. Here the CDR3 reads CATSEGPDTSGNTIYF. CDR3 DNA sequence: TGTGCCACCAGTGAGGGTCCTGACACCTCTGGAAACACCATATATTTT.

This clonotype showed up many times. The rearrangement links TRBV7-2 to TRBJ2-3, with TRBD2 as a possible D gene (6 bases). V gave up 3 bases and J gave up 11 bases, with 18 bases separating them. Germline loops: CDR1 SGHTA, CDR2 FQGNSA. The CDR3 runs to 14 residues. CDR3 DNA: TGTGCCAGCAGCTTCGGGACGCAAGCGGGCGGGCAGTATTTT. Protein product: CASSFGTQAGGQYF.

This clonotype was seen ten or more times. The V and J genes are TRBV7-9 and TRBJ2-3; 7 bases are a match to TRBD1. This CDR3 is 12 amino acids long. V lost 4 bases and J lost 6; bases outside the gene matches: 1. Germline loops: CDR1 SEHNR, CDR2 FQNEAQ (reference sequence). In nucleotides, the CDR3 is TGTGCCAGCAGCTCGACAGGGGATACGCAGTATTTT. Its translation: CASSSTGDTQYF.

This clonotype was observed at least ten times. This rearrangement joins TRBV11-2 to TRBJ2-3; D tentatively reads TRBD1 or TRBD2 (5 bases each). The germline V and J ends were trimmed by 2 bases and 6 bases, with 21 bases remaining between them. Germline values: CDR1 SGHAT, CDR2 FQNNGV. The CDR3 runs to 17 residues. The CDR3 DNA reads as TGTGCCAGCAGCTTACCGTTACTCCCGGGACCAGGGGATACGCAGTATTTT. It translates to CASSLPLLPGPGDTQYF.

This clonotype was detected ten times or more. The chain combines TRBV4-1 with TRBJ2-1, with D uncertain. The V gene's germline CDR1 is MGHRA and CDR2 YSYEKL. V was clipped by 2 bases and J by 7 bases, with 9 bases between them. There are 13 residues in the CDR3. This chain's CDR3 is CASSQSFKNEQFF. The CDR3 DNA reads TGCGCCAGCAGCCAATCATTCAAGAATGAGCAGTTCTTC.

A few counts support this clonotype. The V and J genes are TRBV6-6 and TRBJ1-2; no clear D. CDR3 size: 12 residues. Germline lookup yields CDR1 MNHNY and CDR2 SVGAGI (reference sequence). V shed 7 bases and J shed 4 bases, with 10 bases lying between them. The CDR3 nucleotides read TGTGCCAGCATTAATGTCGGCTATGGCTACACCTTC. Encoded protein: CASINVGYGYTF.

There are a few counts of this clonotype. This chain uses TRBV29-1 with TRBJ2-5; D gene ambiguous. The CDR3 extends over 11 amino acids. Germline CDR1 SQVTM, CDR2 ANQGSEA. The V end was cut by 7 bases, the J end by 5 bases, with 11 bases between. The CDR3 region is CSAGAEETQYF. CDR3 nucleotides: TGCAGCGCGGGCGCGGAGGAGACCCAGTACTTC.

This clonotype has a handful of counts. The CDR3 DNA reads TGTGCCACCCTATTAAACACTGAAGCTTTCTTT. Protein sequence: CATLLNTEAFF. The rearrangement links TRBV12-3 or TRBV12-4 to TRBJ1-1, with D unclear. The CDR3 consists of 11 residues. V lost 10 bases and J lost 2, with 8 bases in between.

This clonotype was observed many times. The CDR3: CASSLAWRGRGAEAFF. DNA of the CDR3: TGTGCCAGCAGTTTAGCGTGGAGGGGGCGCGGGGCTGAAGCTTTCTTT. The gene calls are TRBV12-3 or TRBV12-4 and TRBJ1-1; 7 positions agree with TRBD1. The CDR3 spans 16 residues. The J segment lost 6 bases and the V segment lost 0 bases, leaving 10 bases of the junction unmatched.

This clonotype was seen ten or more times. The V gene is TRBV2, the J gene TRBJ2-5; 8 nucleotides match TRBD2. The germline CDR1 and CDR2 sequences are SNHLY and FYNNEI. The CDR3 extends over 17 amino acids. Germline trimming cut 1 base from V and 2 bases from J; bases unmatched to any gene: 9. In DNA form, the CDR3 reads TGTGCCAGCAGTGAAGTGGTTGGTAGCGGGGAACAAGAGACCCAGTACTTC. Residues: CASSEVVGSGEQETQYF.

This clonotype was detected ten times or more. CDR3 in amino acids: CASSQDPGGTEAFF. Here the CDR3 DNA reads TGTGCCAGCAGCCAAGATCCCGGGGGAACTGAAGCTTTCTTT. The genes are TRBV14 and TRBJ1-1; perhaps TRBD1 as D (5 bases). Germline V gene data show CDR1 as SGHDN and CDR2 as FVKESK. The CDR3 runs to 14 residues. V was cut by 0 bases and J by 5 bases, with 10 bases left in between.

There are many counts of this clonotype. The V call is TRBV20-1, the J call TRBJ2-6; TRBD1 agrees at 7 bases. Trimming at V came to 6 bases and at J to 0 bases, leaving 5 bases not matched to a gene. Germline V gene lookup returns CDR1 DFQATT and CDR2 SNEGSKA (reference sequence). The CDR3 has 15 residues. The CDR3, as DNA: TGCAGTGCCCGACAGGGAAGCTCTGGGGCCAACGTCCTGACTTTC. Translating gives CSARQGSSGANVLTF.

The rearrangement joins TRBV12-5 to TRBJ2-5, with D possibly TRBD2 on 6 matching bases. There are 16 residues in the CDR3. V shed 6 bases and J shed 2 bases, with 19 bases lying between them. The germline CDR1 and CDR2 sequences are LGHNT and FRNRAP. CDR3 amino acids: CASGSILGGPQETQYF. For the CDR3, the DNA is TGTGCTAGTGGGTCGATTTTGGGGGGACCACAAGAGACCCAGTACTTC.

The rearrangement links TRBV5-4 to TRBJ2-4; 9 bases match TRBD2. The CDR3 consists of 13 residues. After removal of 4 bases from V and 9 bases from J, the junction contained 5 bases not matched to a gene. Germline assignment: CDR1 SGHNT and CDR2 YYREEE (reference sequence). In DNA, the CDR3 is TGTGCCAGCAGCCATAGCGGGGGTAGCATTCAGTACTTC. Translation: CASSHSGGSIQYF.

This clonotype came up a few times. The chain links TRBV3-1 to TRBJ1-2; 7 bases are a match to TRBD1. J gave up 4 bases and V 4 bases, and 12 bases lay outside the gene matches. The CDR3 loop spans 16 amino acids. The germline gives CDR1 LGHDT, CDR2 YNNKEL (reference sequence). CDR3: CASSLNLGTARYGYTF. In DNA, the CDR3 is TGTGCCAGCAGCCTAAACCTAGGGACAGCACGCTATGGCTACACCTTC.

V and J are TRBV19 and TRBJ2-4; TRBD2 is a possible D gene (5 bases). CDR3 length equals 14 residues. V lost 3 bases to trimming and J lost 3 bases, with 9 bases between them. Germline V gene sequence: CDR1 LNHDA, CDR2 SQIVND (reference sequence). CDR3 residues: CASSIGERKNIQYF. The CDR3 nucleotides read TGTGCCAGTAGTATTGGGGAGCGCAAAAACATTCAGTACTTC.

V and J are TRBV11-2 and TRBJ2-3, with D possibly TRBD2 on 6 matching bases. Per the germline V gene, CDR1 is SGHAT and CDR2 is FQNNGV. The CDR3 is 15 amino acids. Trimming removed 7 bases at V and 3 bases at J, with 17 bases between. The CDR3 region is CASTIHLAGTDTQYF. The DNA of the CDR3 is TGTGCCAGCACCATTCATCTGGCGGGGACAGATACGCAGTATTTT.